The present entry profiles one T cell receptor (beta chain) with its context. What it binds is not known. This sample was included in a study of T cells after posttransplantation cyclophosphamide. Sequencing used immunoSEQ multiplex PCR; TCRdb keeps in-frame clones, though not all of them. The sample shows fewer than 40,000 clones, roughly 89% of them seen only once. The study's findings and limits: Later blood repertoires were often dominated by clones from the donor CD8+ memory compartment. After PTCy, TRB diversity resembled that of CNI/methotrexate controls. TRB overlap between skin or GI tissue T cells and blood was limited.

V was clipped by 4 bases and J by 1 base; unmatched bases: 13. The germline V gene has CDR1 LGHNA and CDR2 YNFKEQ. This CDR3 contains 18 residues. Sequencing was carried out using PBMCs. This TCR derives from a middle-aged woman with a blood cancer, CMV-positive, and with a related stem cell donor. This chain connects TRBV4-2 to TRBJ2-3; TRBD2 matches at 8 bases. The CDR3 DNA sequence: TGTGCCAGCAGCCCCTTCGAGGTTCTGCGGGGGGGCACAGATACGCAGTATTTT. The encoded protein is CASSPFEVLRGGTDTQYF.